These 5 T cell receptor beta chains were sequenced from one sample in a study of cytomegalovirus exposure and HLA in healthy donors. With 60 Vbeta and 13 Jbeta primers, the PCR was carried out. TCRdb keeps only in-frame clones here, not all; method: immunoSEQ multiplex PCR. The table includes fewer than 100,000 clones, roughly 78% detected once. Sequencing used PBMCs. The receptors stem from a male donor in good health and CMV-seropositive.

J is TRBJ2-1 and V is TRBV28; 8 bases agree with TRBD1. CDR3 length equals 15 residues. J lost 2 bases, V lost 5 bases, and 5 bases had no gene match. CDR1 is MDHEN and CDR2 is SYDVKM in the germline V gene. Written as DNA, the CDR3 is TGTGCCAGCAGTCCCCCACAGGGGGCCTACAATGAGCAGTTCTTC. Protein: CASSPPQGAYNEQFF.

The chain joins TRBV6-6 to TRBJ2-3, with a weak D call TRBD1 (6 bases). CDR1 is MNHNY and CDR2 is SVGAGI in the germline V gene (reference sequence). V was shortened by 4 bases and J by 7 bases, with 12 bases between the two germline ends. The CDR3 is 13 residues long. As DNA, the CDR3 is TGTGCCAGCAGTTGGGAAACAGGGCATACGCAGTATTTT. This codes for CASSWETGHTQYF.

J is TRBJ2-1 and V is TRBV19, with 9 bases that match TRBD1. Germline CDR1 is LNHDA and CDR2 is SQIVND (reference sequence). The CDR3 runs 14 residues. The ends lost 3 bases at V and 8 bases at J; junction bases unmatched: 5. The CDR3 sequence is CASSIGTGMDEQFF. The CDR3 nucleotides are TGTGCCAGTAGTATCGGGACAGGGATGGATGAGCAGTTCTTC.

This clone showed up just a few times. J is TRBJ2-1 and V is TRBV25-1; no definite D call. This CDR3 comprises 13 residues. V was clipped by 2 bases and J by 9 bases, with 11 bases between them. Germline CDR1 and CDR2: MGHDK and SYGVNS. The CDR3 DNA sequence: TGTGCCAGCAGTGAACTCTGGAGAGGTGAGCAGTTCTTC. Amino acid sequence: CASSELWRGEQFF.

This clone was seen only once. The chain links TRBV6-5 to TRBJ1-2, with 10 bases fitting TRBD1. V was clipped by 8 bases and J by 6 bases; unmatched bases: 3. The germline V gene encodes CDR1 MNHEY and CDR2 SVGAGI. The CDR3 length is 12 residues. CDR3 in DNA: TGTGCCAGCCTGGACAGGGGGAATGGCTACACCTTC. It is translated as CASLDRGNGYTF.